Following are 19 T cell receptor beta chains from one sample sequenced in a study of blood T cell repertoires in COVID-19. Sequencing was performed with immunoSEQ multiplex PCR; in TCRdb, only in-frame clones are kept and a portion is missing. The table records more than 100,000 clones, around 88% of them present only once. The sample taken for sequencing was peripheral blood. These receptors were obtained from a man aged 50 to 60 with active or convalescent COVID-19.

In its sample, this clone was seen a few times. The genes are TRBV19 and TRBJ1-6; 9 bases are a match to TRBD1. V shed 5 bases and J 6 bases; nucleotides not matched to a gene: 11. Germline V gene data show CDR1 as LNHDA and CDR2 as SQIVND (reference sequence). The CDR3 has 17 amino acids. CDR3 bases: TGTGCCAGTAGTGCGCAGGGACAGGGACTCCGTAATTCACCCCTCCACTTT. It yields the protein CASSAQGQGLRNSPLHF.

This chain links TRBV4-3 with TRBJ2-3; 9 bases match TRBD1. CDR3 length: 16 residues. V dropped 0 bases and J dropped 6; count of bases not matched to a gene: 7. The germline V gene encodes CDR1 LGHNA and CDR2 YSLEER. The CDR3 nucleotides are TGCGCCAGCAGCCAAGAAGGTGAACAGGGGGCGGATACGCAGTATTTT. Translated, it gives CASSQEGEQGADTQYF.

The chain combines TRBV10-1 with TRBJ1-2, with D possibly being TRBD1 (5 bases). The ends were cut back, 2 bases at V and 7 bases at J, with 11 bases in the middle. The CDR3 runs to 13 residues. Germline values: CDR1 WNHNN, CDR2 SYGVQD (reference sequence). CDR3 in amino acids: CASSERQGSGYTF. The CDR3 region has the DNA TGCGCCAGCAGTGAGCGGCAGGGAAGTGGCTACACCTTC.

The gene calls are TRBV18 and TRBJ2-1, with D perhaps matching TRBD2 (7 bases). Germline assignment: CDR1 KGHSH and CDR2 LQKENI. This CDR3 has 16 amino acids. The ends were cut back, 3 bases at V and 7 bases at J, with 19 bases in the middle. In nucleotides, the CDR3 is TGTGCCAGCTCACCCCTGAGGAGGGGGGGAGGAAATGAGCAGTTCTTC. This encodes CASSPLRRGGGNEQFF.

The chain couples TRBV7-9 to TRBJ1-3; D is perhaps TRBD1 (5 bases). The CDR3 is made up of 12 amino acids. The V end lost 5 bases, the J end lost 9 bases, and 11 bases lay between the germline ends. Germline V gene sequence: CDR1 SEHNR, CDR2 FQNEAQ (reference sequence). The DNA for the CDR3 is TGTGCCAGCAGCCCAAGCGGGGCCACCATATATTTT. It yields the protein CASSPSGATIYF.

The chain combines TRBV7-9 with TRBJ2-5, with TRBD2 matching 9 bases. Per germline, CDR1 SEHNR and CDR2 FQNEAQ (reference sequence). This CDR3 has 14 residues. V lost 5 bases to trimming and J lost 5 bases; unmatched junction nucleotides: 6. CDR3 residues: CASSLSGSYETQYF. The CDR3 DNA follows: TGTGCCAGCAGCCTTAGCGGGAGCTATGAGACCCAGTACTTC.

The rearrangement joins TRBV19 to TRBJ1-5, with a weak D call TRBD1 (5 bases). The CDR3 runs 15 residues. CDR1 is LNHDA and CDR2 is SQIVND in the germline V gene (reference sequence). V lost 4 bases to trimming and J lost 1 base, with 11 bases between them. The CDR3 here is CASSKAGMSNQPQHF. CDR3 nucleotide sequence: TGTGCCAGTAGTAAGGCAGGGATGAGCAATCAGCCCCAGCATTTT.

Concerning this clone itself: Different DNA sequences within this sample yield the same CDR3. The chain couples TRBV19 to TRBJ1-1; D call uncertain. This CDR3 contains 13 residues. Germline V gene data show CDR1 as LNHDA and CDR2 as SQIVND (reference sequence). The ends were cut back, 4 bases at V and 0 bases at J, with 6 bases in the middle. The CDR3 spells CASSNSLNTEAFF. CDR3 in DNA: TGTGCCAGTAGTAATTCTCTGAACACTGAAGCTTTCTTT.

This clone was seen just once. The chain joins TRBV10-2 to TRBJ2-7; D unclear. Deletions cut 2 bases from V and 6 bases from J, with 11 bases between. This CDR3 is built from 13 residues. CDR1 WSHSY and CDR2 SAAADI come from the germline V gene. The CDR3: CASSEPRRVEQYF. In nucleotides, the CDR3 is TGCGCCAGCAGTGAGCCTAGACGGGTCGAGCAGTACTTC.

This clone was found once. This chain links TRBV6-1 with TRBJ2-1; tentative D call: TRBD1 (5 bases). V lost 4 bases and J 5 bases, leaving 24 bases between the germline ends. The CDR3 runs 18 residues. Per the germline V gene, CDR1 is MNHNS and CDR2 is SASEGT. The CDR3 DNA reads as TGTGCCAGCAGTGTATGGTTGGCAGGGCAGTCCACCAACAATGAGCAGTTCTTC. Its translation is CASSVWLAGQSTNNEQFF.

This sequence joins TRBV24-1 and TRBJ1-2; D ambiguous. The CDR3 is 12 amino acids. Germline V gene sequence: CDR1 KGHDR, CDR2 SFDVKD. V lost 4 bases to trimming and J lost 7 bases, with 9 bases between them. The CDR3 region is CATSDYLSGYTF. In DNA form, the CDR3 reads TGTGCCACCAGTGACTACTTAAGTGGCTACACCTTC.

The chain employs TRBV29-1 and TRBJ2-3; no clear D. The CDR3 is 15 residues long. The germline V gene encodes CDR1 SQVTM and CDR2 ANQGSEA. V was trimmed by 0 bases and J by 4 bases, leaving 14 bases between them. The CDR3, as DNA: TGCAGCGTTGAAGATCCCACGGTAGTCCCAGATACGCAGTATTTT. Its translation: CSVEDPTVVPDTQYF.

This sequence joins TRBV24-1 and TRBJ1-5, with 8 bases identical to TRBD1. The ends lost 2 bases at V and 5 bases at J; junction bases unmatched: 13. The CDR3 spans 18 residues. Per the germline V gene, CDR1 is KGHDR and CDR2 is SFDVKD. CDR3 DNA sequence: TGTGCCACCAGTGATTCGGACCTCTCCACAGGGGGTGATCAGCCCCAGCATTTT. Protein product: CATSDSDLSTGGDQPQHF.

The V gene is TRBV11-2, the J gene TRBJ2-7; maybe TRBD1 (8 bases). Germline-derived CDR1 and CDR2 are SGHAT and FQNNGV. The CDR3 consists of 17 residues. Trimming left V 2 bases short and J 5 bases short, with 22 bases between. In DNA form, the CDR3 reads TGTGCCAGCAGCTTATTCGGACAGGGAGGGGTGAGGGACGAGCAGTACTTC. This codes for CASSLFGQGGVRDEQYF.

J is TRBJ1-6 and V is TRBV6-5, with D unresolved. Germline CDR1 reads MNHEY; CDR2 reads SVGAGI. The CDR3 has 16 residues. The ends were cut back, 2 bases at V and 10 bases at J, with 18 bases in the middle. The CDR3 protein is CASSYAGSMGKSPLHF. The CDR3 bases are TGTGCCAGCAGTTACGCGGGCTCCATGGGGAAATCACCCCTCCACTTT.

The chain has TRBV3-1 (or the pseudogene TRBV3-2) and TRBJ1-2, with TRBD1 matching over 9 bases. CDR1 and CDR2 from the germline V gene are LGHDT and YNNKEL (reference sequence). Unmatched junction bases numbered 15, after V lost 0 bases and J lost 4 bases. This CDR3 is 19 amino acids long. CDR3 nucleotide sequence: TGTGCCAGCAGCCAAGATCGGGGAGGGTACAGGGGGCAGAGCTATGGCTACACCTTC. Amino acid sequence: CASSQDRGGYRGQSYGYTF.

The chain combines TRBV11-2 with TRBJ2-3; 8 bases match TRBD2. The CDR3 is 16 amino acids. CDR1 and CDR2 (germline): SGHAT, FQNNGV. V lost 1 base, J lost 2 bases, and 5 bases stayed unmatched. CDR3 in amino acids: CASSLVTGGNTDTQYF. CDR3 nucleotides: TGTGCCAGCAGCTTAGTCACGGGAGGGAACACAGATACGCAGTATTTT.

V gene TRBV5-5 combines with J gene TRBJ2-2; D may be TRBD1 (5 bases). The germline V gene encodes CDR1 SGHKS and CDR2 YYEKEE (reference sequence). CDR3 length: 14 residues. The ends were cut back, 0 bases at V and 8 bases at J, with 11 bases in the middle. The CDR3 sequence is CASSLAGPTGELFF. In DNA, the CDR3 is TGTGCCAGCAGCTTGGCAGGGCCCACGGGGGAGCTGTTTTTT.

This sequence joins TRBV11-2 and TRBJ2-3; TRBD2 aligns across 14 bases. CDR3 size: 18 residues. The germline V gene encodes CDR1 SGHAT and CDR2 FQNNGV. The V gene end was trimmed by 5 bases and the J gene end by 4 bases; junction bases not matched to a gene: 11. The CDR3 reads CASSPTSGLAGVPDTQYF. In DNA, the CDR3 is TGTGCCAGCAGCCCAACATCGGGACTAGCGGGAGTACCAGATACGCAGTATTTT.